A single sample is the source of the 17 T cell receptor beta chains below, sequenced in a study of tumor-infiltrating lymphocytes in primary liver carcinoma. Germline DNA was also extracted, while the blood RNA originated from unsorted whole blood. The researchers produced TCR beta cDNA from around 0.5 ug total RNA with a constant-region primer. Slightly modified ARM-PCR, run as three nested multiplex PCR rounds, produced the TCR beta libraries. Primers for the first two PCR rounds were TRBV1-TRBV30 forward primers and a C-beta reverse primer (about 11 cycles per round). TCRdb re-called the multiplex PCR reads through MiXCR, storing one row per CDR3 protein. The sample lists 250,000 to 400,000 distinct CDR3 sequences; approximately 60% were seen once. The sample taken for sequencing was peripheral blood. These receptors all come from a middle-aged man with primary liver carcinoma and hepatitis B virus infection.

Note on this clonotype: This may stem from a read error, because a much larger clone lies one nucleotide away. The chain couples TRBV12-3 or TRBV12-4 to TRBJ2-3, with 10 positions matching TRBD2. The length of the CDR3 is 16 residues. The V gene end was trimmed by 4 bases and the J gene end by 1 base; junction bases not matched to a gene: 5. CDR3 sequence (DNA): TGTGCCAGCAGTTCGACTAGCGGGTCGGGCACAGATACGCAGTATTTT. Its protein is CASSSTSGSGTDTQYF.

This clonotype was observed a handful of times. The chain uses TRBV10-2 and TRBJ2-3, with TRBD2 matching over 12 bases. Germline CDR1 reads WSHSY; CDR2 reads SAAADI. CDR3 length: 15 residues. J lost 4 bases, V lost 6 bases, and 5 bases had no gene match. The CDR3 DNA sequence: TGCGCCAGCAGACCTAGACTAGCGGGAGCAGATACGCAGTATTTT. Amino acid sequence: CASRPRLAGADTQYF.

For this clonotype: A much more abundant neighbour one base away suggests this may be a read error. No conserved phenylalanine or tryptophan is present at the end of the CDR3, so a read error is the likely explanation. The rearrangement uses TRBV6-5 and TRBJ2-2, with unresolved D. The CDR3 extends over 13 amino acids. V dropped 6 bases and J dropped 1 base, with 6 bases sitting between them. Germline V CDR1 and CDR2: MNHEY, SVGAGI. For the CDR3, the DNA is TGTGCCAGCAGGCCAGGGAACACCGGGGAGCTGTTTTCT. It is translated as CASRPGNTGELFS.

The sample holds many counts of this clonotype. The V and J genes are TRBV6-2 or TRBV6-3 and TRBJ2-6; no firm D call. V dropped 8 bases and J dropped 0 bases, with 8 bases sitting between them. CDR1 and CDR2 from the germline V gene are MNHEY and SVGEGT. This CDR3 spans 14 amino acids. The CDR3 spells CASFRSSGANVLTF. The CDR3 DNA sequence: TGTGCCAGCTTCCGGAGCTCTGGGGCCAACGTCCTGACTTTC.

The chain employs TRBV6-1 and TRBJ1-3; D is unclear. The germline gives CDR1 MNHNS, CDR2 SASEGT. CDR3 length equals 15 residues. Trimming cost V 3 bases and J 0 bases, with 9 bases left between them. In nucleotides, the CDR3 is TGTGCCAGCAGTGAGGCACCCAGCTCTGGAAACACCATATATTTT. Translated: CASSEAPSSGNTIYF.

The CDR3 DNA reads as TGCAGCGTCCGTGGAGAGTCTGGTTACGATGTGCAGTTCTTC. Amino acids: CSVRGESGYDVQFF. The rearrangement joins TRBV29-1 to TRBJ2-1; D gene unclear. The CDR3 length is 14 residues. V lost 6 bases, J lost 12 bases, and 24 bases lay in between. Germline lookup yields CDR1 SQVTM and CDR2 ANQGSEA.

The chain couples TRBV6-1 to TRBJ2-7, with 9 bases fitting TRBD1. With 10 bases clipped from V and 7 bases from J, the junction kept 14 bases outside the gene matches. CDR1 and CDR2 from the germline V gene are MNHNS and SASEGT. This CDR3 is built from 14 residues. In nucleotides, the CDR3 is TGTGCCAACAGCCCCGGGACAGGGTTGGTTGAGCAGTACTTC. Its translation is CANSPGTGLVEQYF.

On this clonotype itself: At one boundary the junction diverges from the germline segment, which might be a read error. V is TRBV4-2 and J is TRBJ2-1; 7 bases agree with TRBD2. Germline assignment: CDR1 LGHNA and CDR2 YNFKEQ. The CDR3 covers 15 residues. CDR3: CTSNQASGLHNEQFF. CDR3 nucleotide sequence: TGTACCAGCAACCAAGCTAGCGGACTTCACAATGAGCAGTTCTTC.

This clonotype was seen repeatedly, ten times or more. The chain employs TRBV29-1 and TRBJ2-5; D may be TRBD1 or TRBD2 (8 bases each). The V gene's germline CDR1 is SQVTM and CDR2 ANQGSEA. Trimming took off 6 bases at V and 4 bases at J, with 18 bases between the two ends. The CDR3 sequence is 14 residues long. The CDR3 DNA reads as TGCAGCGTGGCGGGACAGGCGGGGGGAGAGACCCAGTACTTC. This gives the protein CSVAGQAGGETQYF.

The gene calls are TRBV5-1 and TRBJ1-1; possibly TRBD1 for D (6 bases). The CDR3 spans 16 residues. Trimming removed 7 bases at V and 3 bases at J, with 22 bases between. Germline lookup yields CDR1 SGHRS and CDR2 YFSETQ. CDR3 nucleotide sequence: TGCGCCAGCTCTAGGGTAGGGGGGAATGGGGACACTGAAGCTTTCTTT. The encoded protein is CASSRVGGNGDTEAFF.

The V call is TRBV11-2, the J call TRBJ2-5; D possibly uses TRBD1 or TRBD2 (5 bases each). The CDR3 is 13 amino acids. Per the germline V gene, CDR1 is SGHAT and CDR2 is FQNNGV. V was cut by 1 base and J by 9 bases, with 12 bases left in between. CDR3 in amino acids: CASSLGDWGSQYF. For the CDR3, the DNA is TGTGCCAGCAGCTTAGGTGACTGGGGGTCCCAGTACTTC. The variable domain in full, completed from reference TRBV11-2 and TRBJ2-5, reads EAGVAQSPRYKIIEKRQSVAFWCNPISGHATLYWYQQILGQGPKLLIQFQNNGVVDDSQLPKDRFSAERLKGVDSTLKIQPAKLEDSAVYLCASSLGDWGSQYFGPGTRLLVL.

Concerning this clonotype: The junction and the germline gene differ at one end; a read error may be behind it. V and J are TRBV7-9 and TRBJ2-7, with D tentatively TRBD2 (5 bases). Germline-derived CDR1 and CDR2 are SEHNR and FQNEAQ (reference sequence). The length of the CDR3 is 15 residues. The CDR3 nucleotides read TGTGCCAGCAGCTTAAAGGACGGGCATGACTACGAGCATTACTTC. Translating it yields CASSLKDGHDYEHYF.

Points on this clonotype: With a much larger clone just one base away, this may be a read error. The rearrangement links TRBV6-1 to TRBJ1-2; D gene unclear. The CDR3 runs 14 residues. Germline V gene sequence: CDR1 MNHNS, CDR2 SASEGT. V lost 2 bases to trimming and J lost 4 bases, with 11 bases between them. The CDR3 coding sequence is TGTGCCAGCAGTGAAACGGACGAAGTCTATGGCTACACCTTC. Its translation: CASSETDEVYGYTF.

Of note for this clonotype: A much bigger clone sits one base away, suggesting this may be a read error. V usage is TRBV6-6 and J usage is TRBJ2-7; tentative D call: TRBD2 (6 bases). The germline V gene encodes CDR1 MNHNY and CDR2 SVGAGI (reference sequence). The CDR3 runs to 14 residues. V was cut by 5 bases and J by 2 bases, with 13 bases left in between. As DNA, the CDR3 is TGTGCCAGCAGTGAGGGCGGGGAGACCTACGAGCAGTACTTC. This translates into CASSEGGETYEQYF.

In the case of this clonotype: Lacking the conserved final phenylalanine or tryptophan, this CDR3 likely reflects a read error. This CDR3 is CSTRGGGSSDTQYY. In DNA, the CDR3 is TGCAGCACCAGAGGAGGCGGGTCTTCCGATACGCAGTATTAT. J is TRBJ2-3 and V is TRBV29-1; a weak D match, TRBD2 (5 bases). The CDR3 spans 14 residues. Looked up from germline, CDR1 is SQVTM and CDR2 is ANQGSEA. Trimming stripped 8 bases from V and 6 bases from J, with 21 bases between.

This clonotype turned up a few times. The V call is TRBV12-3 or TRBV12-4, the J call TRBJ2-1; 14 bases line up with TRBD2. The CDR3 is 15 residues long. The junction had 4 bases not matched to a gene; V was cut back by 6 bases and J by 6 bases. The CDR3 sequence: CASSFGLAGGNEQFF. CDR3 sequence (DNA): TGTGCCAGCAGCTTCGGACTAGCGGGAGGCAATGAGCAGTTCTTC.

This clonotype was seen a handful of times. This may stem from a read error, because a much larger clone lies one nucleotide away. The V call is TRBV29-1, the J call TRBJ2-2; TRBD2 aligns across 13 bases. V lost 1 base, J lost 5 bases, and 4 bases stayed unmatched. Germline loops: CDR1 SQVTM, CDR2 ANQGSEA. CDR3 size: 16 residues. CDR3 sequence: CSVEAGTSGVTGELFF. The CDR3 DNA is TGCAGCGTTGAAGCCGGGACTAGCGGGGTAACCGGGGAGCTGTTTTTT.